Below, 27 T cell receptor beta chains from the same sample are listed, as sequenced in a study of T cell repertoires in cytomegalovirus infection (dated by TCRdb to the late 2010s). For sequencing, an Illumina HiSeq 1500 was employed. TCRdb ran its own pipeline on the public reads, namely fastp trimming at Q25 and MiXCR clone calling, and kept in-frame beta chains. Rows with one shared CDR3 protein collapse into an entry with the most common genes and DNA. The sample profile shows 270,000 or so distinct CDR3 sequences; approximately 15% of them were found once. The ten largest make up roughly 45% of the sample. Input material: CD8+ T cells from PBMCs. These receptor sequences come from a human donor in good health (CMV status not recorded). Some clones in this sample may be carry-over from other donors' samples.

This chain links TRBV28 with TRBJ2-7; TRBD1 matches at 7 bases. The CDR3 loop spans 15 amino acids. After removal of 4 bases from V and 3 bases from J, the junction contained 9 bases not matched to a gene. Germline-derived CDR1 and CDR2 are MDHEN and SYDVKM. CDR3: CASSSTGNSYYEQYF. The CDR3, as DNA: TGTGCCAGCAGTTCGACAGGGAATTCCTACTACGAGCAGTACTTC.

This clonotype has a handful of counts. J is TRBJ2-4 and V is TRBV28; no clear D gene. V was pared by 6 bases and J by 1 base, with 10 bases between. The CDR3 runs 14 residues. Germline V gene data show CDR1 as MDHEN and CDR2 as SYDVKM. CDR3 sequence reads: CASSRDPAKNIQYF. In nucleotides, the CDR3 is TGTGCCAGCAGCCGCGATCCCGCCAAAAACATTCAGTACTTC.

This clonotype was picked up a small number of times. The chain employs TRBV29-1 and TRBJ1-2; possibly TRBD1 for D (5 bases). From germline, CDR1 is SQVTM and CDR2 ANQGSEA. CDR3 length equals 11 residues. V dropped 8 bases and J dropped 8 bases, with 15 bases sitting between them. CDR3: CSHWDGGGYTF. DNA for the CDR3: TGCAGCCATTGGGACGGCGGGGGCTACACCTTC.

The rearrangement joins TRBV5-6 to TRBJ2-3, with 8 positions matching TRBD1. This CDR3 spans 13 amino acids. Germline V lookup: CDR1 SGHDT, CDR2 YYEEEE. J gave up 6 bases and V 4 bases, and 4 bases lay outside the gene matches. This CDR3 is CASSPTGADTQYF. For the CDR3, the DNA is TGTGCCAGCAGCCCGACAGGGGCGGATACGCAGTATTTT. Full variable domain (missing parts from reference TRBV5-6 and TRBJ2-3): DAGVTQSPTHLIKTRGQQVTLRCSPKSGHDTVSWYQQALGQGPQFIFQYYEEEERQRGNFPDRFSGHQFPNYSSELNVNALLLGDSALYLCASSPTGADTQYFGPGTRLTVL.

The chain carries TRBV20-1 and TRBJ2-7; 7 positions agree with TRBD1. CDR1 and CDR2 (germline): DFQATT, SNEGSKA (reference sequence). V shed 4 bases, J shed 2 bases, and the junction held 8 bases outside the gene matches. This CDR3 region has 14 residues. In DNA, the CDR3 is TGCAGTGCTAAGGGACAGCCAGAGACCTACGAGCAGTACTTC. It translates to CSAKGQPETYEQYF.

Points on this clonotype: A much larger clone differs by one base, so this may be a read error. V is TRBV7-2 and J is TRBJ2-7; 8 nucleotides match TRBD1. This CDR3 has 13 residues. Looked up from germline, CDR1 is SGHTA and CDR2 is FQGNSA. DNA for the CDR3: TGTCCCAGCAGCTCTTACAGGGGGTACGAGCAGTACTTC. Its translation: CPSSSYRGYEQYF.

This clonotype was detected ten times or more. As DNA, the CDR3 is TGTGCCAGCAGCTTAGAGGACGGTTCGTTGGAGTGGAATTCACCCCTCCACTTT. Translating gives CASSLEDGSLEWNSPLHF. This chain joins TRBV7-8 and TRBJ1-6; D is unresolved. CDR1 and CDR2 from the germline V gene are SGHVS and FQNEAQ. The CDR3 is 18 residues long. V was cut by 1 base and J by 7 bases, with 20 bases left in between.

The J gene is TRBJ1-1, the V gene TRBV29-1; the match to TRBD1 covers 7 bases. This CDR3 has 13 amino acids. The trim removed 7 bases at V and 1 base at J, leaving 6 bases unmatched. From germline, CDR1 is SQVTM and CDR2 ANQGSEA. The CDR3 coding sequence is TGCAGCGCTTCGACAGGGAAGAACACTGAAGCTTTCTTT. Its protein is CSASTGKNTEAFF. The full variable domain, its missing parts supplied by reference TRBV29-1 and TRBJ1-1, is SAVISQKPSRDICQRGTSLTIQCQVDSQVTMMFWYRQQPGQSLTLIATANQGSEATYESGFVIDKFPISRPNLTFSTLTVSNMSPEDSSIYLCSASTGKNTEAFFGQGTRLTVV.

The chain employs TRBV6-5 and TRBJ1-1, with D hard to call. V gave up 3 bases and J gave up 8 bases, with 7 bases separating them. This CDR3 has 11 residues. Per the germline V gene, CDR1 is MNHEY and CDR2 is SVGAGI. CDR3 in amino acids: CASSYYREAFF. Written as DNA, the CDR3 is TGTGCCAGCAGTTATTACAGAGAAGCTTTCTTT.

The sample holds many counts of this clonotype. V usage is TRBV7-8 and J usage is TRBJ1-2; TRBD1 might be the D (6 bases). V was clipped by 3 bases and J by 3 bases, with 8 bases between them. The germline V gene has CDR1 SGHVS and CDR2 FQNEAQ. The CDR3 runs 13 residues. CDR3 bases: TGTGCCAGCAGCTTTCCAGGGGACTATGGCTACACCTTC. This sequence encodes CASSFPGDYGYTF.

This clonotype was detected only a few times. The chain recombines TRBV7-2 with TRBJ2-1; the D gene is possibly TRBD1 (6 bases). This CDR3 is built from 11 residues. Per germline, CDR1 SGHTA and CDR2 FQGNSA. Trimming left V 3 bases short and J 15 bases short, with 12 bases between. CDR3 loop: CASSLGAHWFF. CDR3 in DNA: TGTGCCAGCAGCTTGGGGGCCCATTGGTTCTTC.

The chain links TRBV29-1 to TRBJ1-1; 8 bases map to TRBD1. The CDR3 length is 11 residues. Trimming took 7 bases from V and 4 from J; bases not matched to a gene: 2. Germline V gene sequence: CDR1 SQVTM, CDR2 ANQGSEA. The CDR3 protein is CSAGQGTEAFF. The CDR3 DNA sequence: TGCAGCGCCGGACAGGGCACTGAAGCTTTCTTT.

The chain joins TRBV25-1 to TRBJ2-1; 12 nucleotides align to TRBD2. The trim removed 4 bases at V and 15 bases at J, leaving 4 bases unmatched. This CDR3 contains 12 residues. CDR1 and CDR2 (germline): MGHDK, SYGVNS. CDR3 in DNA: TGTGCCAGCAGTGCCTCTAGCGGGGGGGTGTTCTTC. Residues: CASSASSGGVFF.

As concerns this clonotype: This may arise from a read error, as a much more abundant clone is one base away. The chain couples TRBV6-1 to TRBJ2-2; 9 bases are shared with TRBD1. The length of the CDR3 is 16 residues. V shed 5 bases, J shed 3 bases, and the junction held 7 bases outside the gene matches. The V gene's germline CDR1 is MNHNS and CDR2 SASEGT. CDR3 sequence reads: CASSLGTGLDTGELFF. As DNA, the CDR3 is TGTGCCAGCAGTCTCGGGACAGGGTTGGACACCGGGGAGCTGTTTTTT.

This clonotype was observed a few times. This chain uses TRBV20-1 with TRBJ1-2, with D perhaps TRBD1 (6 bases). V gave up 6 bases and J gave up 1 base, with 18 bases separating them. This CDR3 comprises 15 residues. The germline V gene has CDR1 DFQATT and CDR2 SNEGSKA (reference sequence). The DNA of the CDR3 is TGCAGTGCCCCTAGTCGACAGGAGATTAACTATGGCTACACCTTC. This codes for CSAPSRQEINYGYTF.

Turning to this clonotype: A much larger clone sits a single nucleotide away, making a read error possible. Because the CDR3 is missing its conserved closing phenylalanine or tryptophan, this is likely a read error. The V gene is TRBV7-9, the J gene TRBJ2-7; D is unclear. Per the germline V gene, CDR1 is SEHNR and CDR2 is FQNEAQ (reference sequence). V was trimmed by 2 bases and J by 1 base, leaving 12 bases between them. CDR3 size: 15 residues. CDR3 in DNA: TGTGCCAGCAGCTTACTCAACAGACCTTCCTACGAGCAGTACTAC. Translated: CASSLLNRPSYEQYY.

The rearrangement uses TRBV6-5 and TRBJ2-4, with D possibly TRBD1 on 6 matching bases. The CDR3 runs 17 residues. Trimming removed 2 bases from V and 1 base from J, with 15 bases in between. Germline loops: CDR1 MNHEY, CDR2 SVGAGI. Written as DNA, the CDR3 is TGTGCCAGCAGTTACCCGGGACAAGATCGTGCCAAAAACATTCAGTACTTC. Residues: CASSYPGQDRAKNIQYF.

This clonotype has ten or more counts. The chain carries TRBV7-8 and TRBJ2-5; D perhaps matches TRBD2 (5 bases). This CDR3 is 14 amino acids long. Trimming cost V 1 base and J 3 bases, with 9 bases left between them. Per the germline V gene, CDR1 is SGHVS and CDR2 is FQNEAQ. The CDR3 coding sequence is TGTGCCAGCAGCTTAGATCGAGGGAAAGAGACCCAGTACTTC. It is translated as CASSLDRGKETQYF.

This chain uses TRBV6-5 with TRBJ1-2; tentative D call: TRBD1 (5 bases). V was clipped by 0 bases and J by 5 bases, with 16 bases between them. The CDR3 is 16 residues long. Per germline, CDR1 MNHEY and CDR2 SVGAGI. The CDR3 reads CASSYSVKGNLYGYTF. In DNA, the CDR3 is TGTGCCAGCAGTTACTCCGTCAAGGGGAATTTGTATGGCTACACCTTC.

In this sample, this clonotype turned up many times. The chain carries TRBV7-6 and TRBJ2-2; D gene unclear. CDR3 length: 15 amino acids. CDR1 is SGHVS and CDR2 is FNYEAQ in the germline V gene. With 4 bases removed from V and 5 bases from J, the gap between germline ends came to 14 bases. CDR3 sequence reads: CASSSSPYRTGELFF. Here the CDR3 DNA reads TGTGCCAGCAGCTCGTCCCCCTACAGAACCGGGGAGCTGTTTTTT.

This clonotype appeared many times. CDR3 region: CASSAGGQKRGAFF. The CDR3 nucleotides are TGTGCCAGTAGTGCAGGAGGTCAAAAGCGCGGAGCTTTCTTT. The chain combines TRBV19 with TRBJ1-1; D is undetermined. This CDR3 is 14 amino acids long. Trimming pared 5 bases from V and 10 bases from J, leaving 20 bases between. Germline-derived CDR1 and CDR2 are LNHDA and SQIVND (reference sequence).

The chain has TRBV28 and TRBJ1-2, with D maybe TRBD1 (5 bases). Per the germline V gene, CDR1 is MDHEN and CDR2 is SYDVKM. V dropped 3 bases and J dropped 8 bases, with 16 bases sitting between them. The CDR3 is 14 residues long. This chain's CDR3 is CASSLWDPLNGYTF. CDR3 nucleotide sequence: TGTGCCAGCAGTTTGTGGGACCCGCTGAACGGCTACACCTTC.

The table lists this clonotype with a few counts. The chain couples TRBV19 to TRBJ2-7; D is undetermined. The CDR3 is made up of 13 amino acids. Germline V gene sequence: CDR1 LNHDA, CDR2 SQIVND (reference sequence). V was shortened by 8 bases and J by 3 bases, with 14 bases between the two germline ends. CDR3 DNA: TGTGCCAGTGGAGCCGGCGCCCTCTACGAGCAGTACTTC. Protein sequence: CASGAGALYEQYF.

This chain connects TRBV5-6 to TRBJ2-7; unclear D gene. The CDR3 is made up of 13 amino acids. Per the germline V gene, CDR1 is SGHDT and CDR2 is YYEEEE. Trimming cost V 4 bases and J 3 bases, with 11 bases left between them. The CDR3 here is CASSARIFYEQYF. Written as DNA, the CDR3 is TGTGCCAGCAGCGCAAGGATTTTCTACGAGCAGTACTTC.

In its sample, this clonotype was seen many times. The genes are TRBV29-1 and TRBJ1-2; D gene ambiguous. V dropped 0 bases and J dropped 5 bases, with 4 bases sitting between them. CDR1 SQVTM and CDR2 ANQGSEA come from the germline V gene. This CDR3 is 11 amino acids long. Written as DNA, the CDR3 is TGCAGCGTTGAAGATCGATATGGCTACACCTTC. This encodes CSVEDRYGYTF. The full variable domain, with the rest looked up from reference TRBV29-1 and TRBJ1-2, is SAVISQKPSRDICQRGTSLTIQCQVDSQVTMMFWYRQQPGQSLTLIATANQGSEATYESGFVIDKFPISRPNLTFSTLTVSNMSPEDSSIYLCSVEDRYGYTFGSGTRLTVV.

This clonotype was seen only a few times. V gene TRBV5-1 combines with J gene TRBJ1-2; D may be TRBD1 (5 bases). V was clipped by 3 bases and J by 4 bases, with 13 bases between them. The CDR3 sequence is 14 residues long. Germline-derived CDR1 and CDR2 are SGHRS and YFSETQ. CDR3 loop: CASSSEDIGYGYTF. CDR3 DNA: TGCGCCAGCAGCTCGGAGGACATTGGCTATGGCTACACCTTC. The full variable domain, rest sourced from reference TRBV5-1 and TRBJ1-2, is KAGVTQTPRYLIKTRGQQVTLSCSPISGHRSVSWYQQTPGQGLQFLFEYFSETQRNKGNFPGRFSGRQFSNSRSEMNVSTLELGDSALYLCASSSEDIGYGYTFGSGTRLTVV.

This clonotype was picked up many times. The chain is built from TRBV7-9 and TRBJ1-5; 7 nucleotides align to TRBD1. CDR1 and CDR2 (germline): SEHNR, FQNEAQ (reference sequence). The CDR3 runs 14 residues. After removal of 3 bases from V and 6 bases from J, the junction contained 5 bases not matched to a gene. CDR3 in DNA: TGTGCCAGCAGCTTTGAGGGGGCCGGTCAGCCCCAGCATTTT. It encodes CASSFEGAGQPQHF. The complete variable domain, with remaining parts taken from reference TRBV7-9 and TRBJ1-5, reads DTGVSQNPRHKITKRGQNVTFRCDPISEHNRLYWYRQTLGQGPEFLTYFQNEAQLEKSRLLSDRFSAERPKGSFSTLEIQRTEQGDSAMYLCASSFEGAGQPQHFGDGTRLSIL.